The sample holds one count of the clone carrying this TCR beta chain. Its antigen is not identified. The record originates from a study of CD8+CD57+ T cells in acquired aplastic anemia. Background on the study: When averaged, DNA from sorted CD4+ and CD8+ cells came to 3.2 ug. CD4+ cell libraries from healthy donors averaged approximately 9.8 million reads.

CDR1 is LNHDA, CDR2 SQIVND, per germline (reference sequence). V shed 6 bases and J 6 bases; nucleotides not matched to a gene: 11. The CDR3 consists of 15 residues. The study's findings and limits: Patients were compared with controls for CD8+ Simpson's diversity, and no significant difference emerged.

The TCR beta profiling, which covered VDJ combination and CDR3 sequence, was carried out using genomic DNA as the template. TCRdb recomputed calls from the reads with MiXCR, one row per CDR3 protein. The data show 200,000 to 250,000 distinct CDR3 sequences, 61% seen once. Sample: sorted CD4+, CD8+, or CD8+CD57+ T cells (not recorded which) from PBMCs. The TCR was taken from a human donor in good health. V gene TRBV19 combines with J gene TRBJ2-3; TRBD1 aligns across 8 bases. The CDR3: CASSATGGKGDTQYF. The CDR3 DNA sequence: TGTGCCAGTAGCGCCACAGGGGGGAAGGGGGATACGCAGTATTTT.